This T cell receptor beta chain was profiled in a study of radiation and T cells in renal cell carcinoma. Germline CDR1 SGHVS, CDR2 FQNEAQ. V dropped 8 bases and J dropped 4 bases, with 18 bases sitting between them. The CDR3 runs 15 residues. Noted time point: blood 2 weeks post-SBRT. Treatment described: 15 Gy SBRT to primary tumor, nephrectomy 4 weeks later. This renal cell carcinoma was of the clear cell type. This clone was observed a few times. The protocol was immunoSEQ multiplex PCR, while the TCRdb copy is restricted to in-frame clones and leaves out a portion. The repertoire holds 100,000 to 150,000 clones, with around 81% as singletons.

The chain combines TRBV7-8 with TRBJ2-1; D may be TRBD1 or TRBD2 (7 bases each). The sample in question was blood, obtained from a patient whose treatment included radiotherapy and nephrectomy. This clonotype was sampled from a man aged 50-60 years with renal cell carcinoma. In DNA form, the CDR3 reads TGTGCCAGCGGGAGGGGGCGTTTGGGGTACAATGAGCAGTTCTTC. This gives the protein CASGRGRLGYNEQFF.